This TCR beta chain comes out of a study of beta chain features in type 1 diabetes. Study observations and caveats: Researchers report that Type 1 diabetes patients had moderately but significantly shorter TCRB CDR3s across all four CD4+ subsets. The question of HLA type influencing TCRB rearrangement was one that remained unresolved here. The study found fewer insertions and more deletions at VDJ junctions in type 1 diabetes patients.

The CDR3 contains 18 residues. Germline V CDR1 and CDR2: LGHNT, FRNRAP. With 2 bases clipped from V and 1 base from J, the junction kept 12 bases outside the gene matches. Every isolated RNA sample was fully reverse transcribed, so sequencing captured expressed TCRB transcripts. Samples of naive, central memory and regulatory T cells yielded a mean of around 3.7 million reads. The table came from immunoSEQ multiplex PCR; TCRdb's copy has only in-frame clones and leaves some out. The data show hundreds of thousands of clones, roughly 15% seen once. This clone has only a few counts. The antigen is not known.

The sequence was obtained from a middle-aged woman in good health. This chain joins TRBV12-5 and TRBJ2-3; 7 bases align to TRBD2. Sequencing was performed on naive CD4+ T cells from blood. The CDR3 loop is CASGLTFGGDGGTDTQYF. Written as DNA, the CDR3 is TGTGCTAGTGGTTTGACATTTGGGGGGGACGGGGGCACAGATACGCAGTATTTT.